This T cell receptor (beta chain) was found in a study of blood T cell repertoires in COVID-19. Across the whole study: Material from acute and convalescent COVID-19 was sourced from the United States, Italy and Spain. From T cells, B-cell-depleted T cells, or PBMCs came the material, which was cDNA or gDNA.

The Seattle patients, enrolled during active infection, were followed longitudinally. Methods used by the authors: For nucleated cells, counts were estimated from reference gene primer amplification. Only in-frame clones appear in the TCRdb table, and some are missing; sequencing was by immunoSEQ multiplex PCR. V, J and clone size are taken as reported in that table, and D and trimming were inferred from the DNA itself. This table has under 200,000 clones, around 90% appearing once. Germline V CDR1 and CDR2: LNHNV, YYDKDF (reference sequence). There are 15 residues in the CDR3. V lost 3 bases and J 1 base, leaving 10 bases between the germline ends.

Sequenced material: peripheral blood. The J gene is TRBJ1-5, the V gene TRBV15; D is uncertain. The TCR comes from a man aged 55-75 years with COVID-19, enrolled during active disease. In nucleotides, the CDR3 is TGTGCCACCAGCAGGGGCGACGTAAGCAATCAGCCCCAGCATTTT. It yields the protein CATSRGDVSNQPQHF.